The TCR beta chain described here comes from a study of blood T cell repertoires in COVID-19. About the research overall: The United States, Italy and Spain supplied acute and convalescent COVID-19 samples. The analysed material was cDNA or gDNA that came from T cells, B-cell-depleted T cells, or PBMCs.

Original analysis: Nucleated cell counts were estimated from reference gene primer amplification. The assay was immunoSEQ multiplex PCR, and TCRdb's table has in-frame clones only and misses some. V and J calls and clone size are copied from that table; D and trimming were computed from the DNA. This sample has around 280,000 clones, with roughly 89% found just once. Enrolled during active infection, Seattle patients were then followed longitudinally. From germline, CDR1 is SGHTA and CDR2 FQGNSA. V was pared by 2 bases and J by 6 bases, with 8 bases between. The CDR3 covers 13 residues. The rearrangement joins TRBV7-2 to TRBJ2-1; D may be TRBD1 (5 bases). This TCR came from a woman in her thirties with COVID-19, enrolled during active disease. The sequencing input was peripheral blood. The DNA for the CDR3 is TGTGCCAGCAGCTTAACGCAGGGCAATGAGCAGTTCTTC. It yields the protein CASSLTQGNEQFF.